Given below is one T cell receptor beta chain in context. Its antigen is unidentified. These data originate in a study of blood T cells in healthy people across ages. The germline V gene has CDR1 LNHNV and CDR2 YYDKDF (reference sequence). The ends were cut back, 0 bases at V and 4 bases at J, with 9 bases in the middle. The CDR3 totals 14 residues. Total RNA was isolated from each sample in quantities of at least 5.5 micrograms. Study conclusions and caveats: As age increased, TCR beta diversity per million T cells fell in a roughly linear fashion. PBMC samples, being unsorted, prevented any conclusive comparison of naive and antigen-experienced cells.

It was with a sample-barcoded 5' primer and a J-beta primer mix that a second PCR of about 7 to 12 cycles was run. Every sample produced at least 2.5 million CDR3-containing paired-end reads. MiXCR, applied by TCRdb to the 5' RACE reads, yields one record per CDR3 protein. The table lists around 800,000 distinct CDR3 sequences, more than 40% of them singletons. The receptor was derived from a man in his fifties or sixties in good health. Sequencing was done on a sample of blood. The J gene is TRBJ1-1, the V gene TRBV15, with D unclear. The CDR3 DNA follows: TGTGCCACCAGCAGAGATTGGTCTAGCACTGAAGCTTTCTTT. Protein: CATSRDWSSTEAFF.